The clone carrying this T cell receptor (beta chain) was counted only a few times. The antigen is not known. TCR beta CDR3 regions were amplified from RNA transcripts. Carried out on the TCR CDR3, a first-round RT-PCR used the HTBI primer set. TCRdb analysed the multiplex PCR reads with MiXCR anew, one entry per CDR3 protein. The data hold about 570,000 distinct CDR3 sequences, with 14% observed a single time. Researchers defined stable Graves' hyperthyroidism as no ophthalmopathy progression within 18 months. Investigators excluded patients with uncontrolled infection, other autoimmune disease, pregnancy or lactation. The sample is drawn from a study of T cells in Graves' hyperthyroidism and ophthalmopathy. Study results and caveats: Most clonotypes expanded in the thyroid (above 0.001) were also present in blood.

Germline lookup yields CDR1 SQVTM and CDR2 ANQGSEA. The V end was cut by 2 bases, the J end by 5 bases, with 12 bases between. This CDR3 comprises 13 residues. The sample taken for sequencing was blood. This sequence originates from a woman aged 40 to 50 with Graves' hyperthyroidism. The chain carries TRBV29-1 and TRBJ1-1; D remains ambiguous. CDR3 residues: CSVEITRGTEAFF. CDR3 in DNA: TGCAGCGTTGAAATAACACGCGGGACTGAAGCTTTCTTT.